Following are 26 T cell receptor beta chains from one sample sequenced in a study of blood T cell repertoires in COVID-19. TCRdb keeps only in-frame clones here, not all; method: immunoSEQ multiplex PCR. This sample has under 200,000 clones; about 90% occur once, and the top ten carry roughly 7%. Sequencing input: PBMCs or T cells enriched from blood (not recorded which). The receptor source for this set is a woman between 45 and 65 years old who had recovered from COVID-19.

The V call is TRBV5-1, the J call TRBJ2-7; 7 bases agree with TRBD1. The length of the CDR3 is 14 residues. V was clipped by 4 bases and J by 0 bases; unmatched bases: 4. CDR1 is SGHRS and CDR2 is YFSETQ in the germline V gene. The CDR3 is CASSPDRISYEQYF. DNA of the CDR3: TGCGCCAGCAGCCCGGACAGGATCTCCTACGAGCAGTACTTC.

The rearrangement links TRBV19 to TRBJ1-2, with 7 positions matching TRBD1. The CDR3 loop spans 13 amino acids. The V and J ends lost 4 bases and 7 bases, in that order; junction bases with no gene match: 6. Germline CDR1 reads LNHDA; CDR2 reads SQIVND (reference sequence). In nucleotides, the CDR3 is TGTGCCAGTAGTACAGACAGGGTGGGTGGCTACACCTTC. Translated, it gives CASSTDRVGGYTF. Filled out from reference TRBV19 and TRBJ1-2, the complete variable domain reads DGGITQSPKYLFRKEGQNVTLSCEQNLNHDAMYWYRQDPGQGLRLIYYSQIVNDFQKGDIAEGYSVSREKKESFPLTVTSAQKNPTAFYLCASSTDRVGGYTFGSGTRLTVV.

The J gene is TRBJ2-1, the V gene TRBV13; the match to TRBD2 covers 9 bases. Germline lookup yields CDR1 PRHDT and CDR2 FYEKMQ (reference sequence). The CDR3 length is 17 residues. The V gene end was trimmed by 1 base and the J gene end by 3 bases; junction bases not matched to a gene: 7. The CDR3 loop is CASSLALIAGVYNEQFF. The CDR3 nucleotides read TGTGCCAGCAGCTTAGCTCTCATAGCGGGAGTCTACAATGAGCAGTTCTTC.

CDR3 bases: TGTGCCAGCAGCTTATCCGGGGCAGGGGCCTATGGCTACACCTTC. Protein sequence: CASSLSGAGAYGYTF. The chain combines TRBV11-2 with TRBJ1-2; maybe TRBD1 (6 bases). Germline CDR1 and CDR2: SGHAT and FQNNGV. The CDR3 is made up of 15 amino acids. Trimming took off 2 bases at V and 4 bases at J, with 14 bases between the two ends.

The chain has TRBV25-1 and TRBJ2-2, with a weak D call TRBD2 (6 bases). Trimming took 6 bases from V and 1 from J, leaving 9 bases between them. The CDR3 extends over 14 amino acids. Germline lookup yields CDR1 MGHDK and CDR2 SYGVNS. CDR3 amino acids: CASRRDLNTGELFF. In DNA form, the CDR3 reads TGTGCCAGCAGGAGGGACTTGAACACCGGGGAGCTGTTTTTT.

There are a few counts of this clone. This chain links TRBV5-6 with TRBJ1-5; 9 positions match TRBD1. The CDR3 runs to 14 residues. Unmatched junction bases numbered 3, after V lost 4 bases and J lost 4 bases. Germline CDR1 and CDR2: SGHDT and YYEEEE. The CDR3 is CASSPGQGNQPQHF. The CDR3 DNA reads TGTGCCAGCAGCCCGGGACAGGGTAATCAGCCCCAGCATTTT.

This clone was counted a single time. V usage is TRBV27 and J usage is TRBJ1-6, with TRBD1 matching 8 bases. The trim removed 7 bases at V and 1 base at J, leaving 9 bases unmatched. The CDR3 spans 17 residues. Germline V gives CDR1 MNHEY, CDR2 SMNVEV (reference sequence). The chain's CDR3 is CASTPGQGLSYNSPLHF. The CDR3 DNA sequence: TGTGCCAGCACTCCCGGACAGGGTTTGTCCTATAATTCACCCCTCCACTTT.

This clone was observed once. The chain carries TRBV5-1 and TRBJ1-1; D uncertain. V lost 7 bases to trimming and J lost 7 bases, with 17 bases between them. The CDR3 loop spans 13 amino acids. Germline V gene data show CDR1 as SGHRS and CDR2 as YFSETQ. CDR3 loop: CASRPADRDEAFF. In DNA, the CDR3 is TGCGCCAGCCGCCCAGCCGATCGGGATGAAGCTTTCTTT.

V is TRBV7-6 and J is TRBJ2-5, with a tentative D call TRBD2 (6 bases). The V gene lost 0 bases and the J gene lost 2 bases, with 7 bases spanning the gap. The CDR3 has 14 amino acids. CDR1 and CDR2 (germline): SGHVS, FNYEAQ. The CDR3 DNA sequence: TGTGCCAGCAGCTTAGCGGGAGGACAAGAGACCCAGTACTTC. It translates to CASSLAGGQETQYF.

The chain carries TRBV3-1 (or the pseudogene TRBV3-2) and TRBJ1-2; D remains unclear. Trimming stripped 3 bases from V and 1 base from J, with 15 bases between. The germline CDR1 and CDR2 sequences are LGHDT and YNNKEL (reference sequence). There are 16 residues in the CDR3. CDR3 DNA sequence: TGTGCCAGCAGCCACCGGAGGCCCGGGATTAACTATGGCTACACCTTC. This sequence encodes CASSHRRPGINYGYTF.

The J gene is TRBJ1-2, the V gene TRBV4-1; a weak D match, TRBD1 (5 bases). The CDR3 runs 15 residues. V lost 1 base and J 4 bases, leaving 13 bases between the germline ends. CDR1 is MGHRA and CDR2 is YSYEKL in the germline V gene. CDR3 DNA sequence: TGCGCCAGCAGCCAAGGGGAAAGGGGTTCCTATGGCTACACCTTC. Its translation is CASSQGERGSYGYTF.

The rearrangement links TRBV4-3 to TRBJ1-2; D may be TRBD1 (5 bases). Germline V gene lookup returns CDR1 LGHNA and CDR2 YSLEER. V lost 0 bases and J lost 4, with 9 bases in between. The CDR3 spans 14 residues. The CDR3 bases are TGCGCCAGCAGCCAAGAGACAGCTAGCTATGGCTACACCTTC. Amino acids: CASSQETASYGYTF.

The chain combines TRBV4-1 with TRBJ1-1; D remains ambiguous. The ends were cut back, 1 base at V and 7 bases at J, with 13 bases in the middle. Germline CDR1 MGHRA, CDR2 YSYEKL. The CDR3 is 14 amino acids. For the CDR3, the DNA is TGCGCCAGCAGCCAAGGGGTGGGCGACGGTGAAGCTTTCTTT. Residues: CASSQGVGDGEAFF.

The V gene is TRBV28, the J gene TRBJ2-1, with D perhaps TRBD2 (6 bases). This CDR3 has 15 residues. The V end was cut by 3 bases, the J end by 12 bases, with 21 bases between. The germline CDR1 and CDR2 sequences are MDHEN and SYDVKM. The CDR3 loop reads CASSFETGAAAVQFF. DNA for the CDR3: TGTGCCAGCAGTTTCGAAACGGGAGCGGCAGCAGTGCAGTTCTTC.

The genes are TRBV15 and TRBJ2-3, with 11 positions matching TRBD1. Per the germline V gene, CDR1 is LNHNV and CDR2 is YYDKDF (reference sequence). This CDR3 is 18 amino acids long. V was clipped by 0 bases and J by 6 bases; unmatched bases: 11. Here the CDR3 DNA reads TGTGCCACCAGCAGAGATCTCTCCAGGACAGGGGGCTGGGATACGCAGTATTTT. This codes for CATSRDLSRTGGWDTQYF.

The chain uses TRBV7-2 and TRBJ1-6; D not resolved. CDR1 is SGHTA and CDR2 is FQGNSA in the germline V gene. This CDR3 is built from 14 residues. Trimming shortened V by 5 bases and J by 7 bases, and 12 bases separated the two germline ends. CDR3 region: CASSPQVGNSPLHF. The CDR3 coding sequence is TGTGCCAGCAGCCCCCAGGTTGGGAATTCACCCCTCCACTTT. Looking up the rest from reference TRBV7-2 and TRBJ1-6 gives the full variable domain: GAGVSQSPSNKVTEKGKDVELRCDPISGHTALYWYRQSLGQGLEFLIYFQGNSAPDKSGLPSDRFSAERTGGSVSTLTIQRTQQEDSAVYLCASSPQVGNSPLHFGNGTRLTVT.

The V gene is TRBV19, the J gene TRBJ2-2; 7 bases are a match to TRBD2. This CDR3 is 15 amino acids long. Germline V gene sequence: CDR1 LNHDA, CDR2 SQIVND (reference sequence). The J segment lost 4 bases and the V segment lost 1 base, leaving 3 bases of the junction unmatched. The CDR3 is CASSIVWGGTGELFF. The CDR3 DNA follows: TGTGCCAGTAGTATAGTGTGGGGGGGCACCGGGGAGCTGTTTTTT.

The V and J genes are TRBV27 and TRBJ1-1, with D uncertain. Trimming removed 4 bases from V and 1 base from J, with 13 bases in between. CDR1 MNHEY and CDR2 SMNVEV come from the germline V gene (reference sequence). The CDR3 length is 15 residues. CDR3 loop: CASSSLRLGNTEAFF. The CDR3 bases are TGTGCCAGCAGTTCCCTGAGGCTCGGGAACACTGAAGCTTTCTTT.

The chain combines TRBV5-4 with TRBJ2-7; D is undetermined. CDR1 SGHNT and CDR2 YYREEE come from the germline V gene (reference sequence). Trimming pared 4 bases from V and 1 base from J, leaving 15 bases between. This CDR3 has 15 residues. The CDR3: CASSRAGAGSYEQYF. The DNA of the CDR3 is TGTGCCAGCAGCCGAGCAGGCGCTGGTTCCTACGAGCAGTACTTC.

The V call is TRBV7-8, the J call TRBJ2-3; 9 nucleotides agree with TRBD2. Germline V lookup: CDR1 SGHVS, CDR2 FQNEAQ. The V segment lost 0 bases and the J segment 1 base; nucleotides outside the gene matches: 5. The CDR3 loop spans 17 amino acids. The DNA of the CDR3 is TGTGCCAGCAGCTTAGCGGTTCGGACTAGCGGCACAGATACGCAGTATTTT. Translated: CASSLAVRTSGTDTQYF.

This clone occurred once. This chain links TRBV7-2 with TRBJ2-6, with D hard to call. CDR3 length: 14 residues. In germline, CDR1 is SGHTA, CDR2 FQGNSA. Trimming took off 6 bases at V and 3 bases at J, with 9 bases between the two ends. The CDR3 sequence: CASSSRLGANVLTF. In DNA form, the CDR3 reads TGTGCCAGCAGTTCACGACTTGGGGCCAACGTCCTGACTTTC.

This chain links TRBV11-2 with TRBJ2-2; 8 bases align to TRBD2. Germline CDR1 reads SGHAT; CDR2 reads FQNNGV. The V segment lost 0 bases and the J segment 5 bases; nucleotides outside the gene matches: 11. The CDR3 consists of 18 residues. The CDR3 nucleotides read TGTGCCAGCAGCTTAGAAGGGACTAGAAGCGGATTTACCGGGGAGCTGTTTTTT. It yields the protein CASSLEGTRSGFTGELFF.

The chain links TRBV5-1 to TRBJ2-7; 10 bases are shared with TRBD2. J was trimmed by 5 bases and V by 0 bases; bases with no gene match: 8. The CDR3 has 16 residues. In germline, CDR1 is SGHRS, CDR2 YFSETQ. The CDR3 loop is CASSLGGSGRLDEQYF. For the CDR3, the DNA is TGCGCCAGCAGCTTGGGGGGTAGCGGGAGGCTAGACGAGCAGTACTTC.

This clone was detected only once. The chain is built from TRBV16 and TRBJ2-2; 11 nucleotides line up with TRBD2. The V segment lost 4 bases and the J segment 1 base; nucleotides outside the gene matches: 2. The CDR3 spans 16 residues. Germline V gene lookup returns CDR1 KGHSY and CDR2 FQNENV. The CDR3 sequence: CASSLTSGMNTGELFF. The CDR3 nucleotides are TGTGCCAGCAGCCTGACTAGCGGGATGAACACCGGGGAGCTGTTTTTT.

The rearrangement links TRBV5-1 to TRBJ2-7; D is possibly TRBD1 (5 bases). V gave up 3 bases and J gave up 2 bases, with 9 bases separating them. Per the germline V gene, CDR1 is SGHRS and CDR2 is YFSETQ. This CDR3 has 13 residues. This CDR3 is CASSWGRTYEQYF. Written as DNA, the CDR3 is TGCGCCAGCAGCTGGGGCAGGACCTACGAGCAGTACTTC.

This clone was detected once. The chain couples TRBV28 to TRBJ1-5; D remains ambiguous. The CDR3 sequence is 14 residues long. The germline V gene encodes CDR1 MDHEN and CDR2 SYDVKM. Trimming took off 7 bases at V and 5 bases at J, with 15 bases between the two ends. CDR3 loop: CASTRGGFDQPQHF. DNA for the CDR3: TGTGCCAGCACCCGAGGCGGGTTTGATCAGCCCCAGCATTTT. Together with reference TRBV28 and TRBJ1-5, the CDR3 gives the full variable domain: DVKVTQSSRYLVKRTGEKVFLECVQDMDHENMFWYRQDPGLGLRLIYFSYDVKMKEKGDIPEGYSVSREKKERFSLILESASTNQTSMYLCASTRGGFDQPQHFGDGTRLSIL.